The 7 T cell receptor beta chains below all came from one sample that was sequenced in a study of early T cells in non-severe SARS-CoV-2 infection. One entry per CDR3 protein results from TCRdb running MiXCR on the 5' RACE reads. The table includes about 30,000 distinct CDR3 sequences, more than 5% detected once. Specimen: whole blood. The receptors shown here come from an adult who was a healthcare worker with PCR-confirmed SARS-CoV-2 infection or an uninfected control (not recorded which).

The chain has TRBV12-3 or TRBV12-4 and TRBJ2-2; D remains unclear. The CDR3 is 13 residues long. Trimming stripped 6 bases from V and 5 bases from J, with 10 bases between. The CDR3 nucleotides read TGTGCCAGCAGAACCGTCGGGACCGGGGAGCTGTTTTTT. Protein product: CASRTVGTGELFF.

The table lists this clonotype with many counts. The chain recombines TRBV6-1 with TRBJ2-3, with TRBD1 matching over 10 bases. The V segment lost 7 bases and the J segment 1 base; nucleotides outside the gene matches: 5. Germline V lookup: CDR1 MNHNS, CDR2 SASEGT. This CDR3 has 15 residues. DNA for the CDR3: TGTGCCAGCATTGATGGGACAGGGGGCACAGATACGCAGTATTTT. Translating it yields CASIDGTGGTDTQYF.

This clonotype was recorded at least ten times. J is TRBJ1-2 and V is TRBV19; a possible D gene is TRBD1 (5 bases). The CDR3 runs to 14 residues. V lost 5 bases and J 7 bases, leaving 17 bases between the germline ends. Germline V gene sequence: CDR1 LNHDA, CDR2 SQIVND (reference sequence). CDR3 residues: CASSSGTGVRGYTF. The CDR3 DNA reads as TGTGCCAGTAGTTCAGGGACCGGAGTACGTGGCTACACCTTC.

On this clonotype itself: A much larger clone lies one base from this, so it may be a read error. This sequence joins TRBV12-3 or TRBV12-4 and TRBJ2-5; tentative D call: TRBD1 (6 bases). CDR3 size: 13 residues. V was trimmed by 5 bases and J by 4 bases, leaving 11 bases between them. In DNA form, the CDR3 reads TGTGCCAGCAGTGGGCAACAGGGAGAGACCCAGTACTTC. Encoded protein: CASSGQQGETQYF.

The chain carries TRBV4-3 and TRBJ2-7; 8 bases are shared with TRBD1. V shed 1 base and J 5 bases; nucleotides not matched to a gene: 4. The CDR3 is 14 residues long. In germline, CDR1 is LGHNA, CDR2 YSLEER. The CDR3, as DNA: TGCGCCAGCAGCCAAGGACAGGGGCGGAACGAGCAGTACTTC. As protein: CASSQGQGRNEQYF.

The genes are TRBV29-1 and TRBJ1-1, with 7 bases that match TRBD1. V lost 4 bases and J lost 0; bases outside the gene matches: 8. The CDR3 contains 15 residues. The germline V gene encodes CDR1 SQVTM and CDR2 ANQGSEA. The CDR3 nucleotides read TGCAGCGTTGTCGGCAGGGGGAGACTGAACACTGAAGCTTTCTTT. It translates to CSVVGRGRLNTEAFF.

There are many counts of this clonotype. This CDR3 reads CASSLELGRNTGELFF. For the CDR3, the DNA is TGTGCCAGCAGCTTAGAGTTAGGGCGGAACACCGGGGAGCTGTTTTTT. The chain employs TRBV7-6 and TRBJ2-2; no definite D call. Deletions cut 1 base from V and 1 base from J, with 10 bases between. The CDR3 has 16 amino acids. Germline CDR1 and CDR2: SGHVS and FNYEAQ.